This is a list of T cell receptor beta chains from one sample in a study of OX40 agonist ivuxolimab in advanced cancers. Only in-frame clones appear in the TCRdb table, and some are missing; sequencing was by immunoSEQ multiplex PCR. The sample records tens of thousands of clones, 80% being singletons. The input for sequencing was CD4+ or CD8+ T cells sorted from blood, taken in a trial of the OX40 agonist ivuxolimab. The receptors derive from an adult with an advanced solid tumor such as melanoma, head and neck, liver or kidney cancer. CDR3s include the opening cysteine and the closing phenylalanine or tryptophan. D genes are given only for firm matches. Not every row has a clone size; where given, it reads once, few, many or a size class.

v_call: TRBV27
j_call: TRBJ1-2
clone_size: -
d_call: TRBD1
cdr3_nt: TGTGCCAGCAAATCGGGACAGGGATTCGATGGCTACACCTTC
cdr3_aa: CASKSGQGFDGYTF

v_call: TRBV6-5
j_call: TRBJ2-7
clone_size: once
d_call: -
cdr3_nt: TGTGCCAGCAAAGACTCCGCGTACGAGCAGTACTTC
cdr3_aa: CASKDSAYEQYF

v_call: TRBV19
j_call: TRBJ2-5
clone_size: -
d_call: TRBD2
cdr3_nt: TGTGCCAGTAGTGTGAGGGCTAGCGGGGACCAAGAGACCCAGTACTTC
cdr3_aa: CASSVRASGDQETQYF

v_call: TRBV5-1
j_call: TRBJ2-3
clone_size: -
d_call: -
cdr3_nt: TGCGCCAGCAGCACTTTCGGGACAACTACACCAGATACGCAGTATTTT
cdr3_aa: CASSTFGTTTPDTQYF

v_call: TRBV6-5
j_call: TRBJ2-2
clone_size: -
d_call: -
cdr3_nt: TGTGCCAGCAGTTACGACAGTTCGAACACCGGGGAGCTGTTTTTT
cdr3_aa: CASSYDSSNTGELFF

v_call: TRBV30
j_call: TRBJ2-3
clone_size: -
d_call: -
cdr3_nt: TGTGCCGGAGATCAGGGGGATACGCAGTATTTT
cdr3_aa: CAGDQGDTQYF

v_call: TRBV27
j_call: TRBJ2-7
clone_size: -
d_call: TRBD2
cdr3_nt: TGTGCCAGCAGTTTATCAACTAGCGGGGGGGCTGAGCTCCCGTACGAGCAGTACTTC
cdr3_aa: CASSLSTSGGAELPYEQYF

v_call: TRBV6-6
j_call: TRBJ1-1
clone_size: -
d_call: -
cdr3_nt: TGTGCCAGCACCCCGTTAGCGGGGAACACTGAAGCTTTCTTT
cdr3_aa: CASTPLAGNTEAFF

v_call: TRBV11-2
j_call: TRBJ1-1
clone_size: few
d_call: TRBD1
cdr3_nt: TGTGCCAGCAGCAACGGACAGGGGGCGAGGAAAGCTTTCTTT
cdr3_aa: CASSNGQGARKAFF

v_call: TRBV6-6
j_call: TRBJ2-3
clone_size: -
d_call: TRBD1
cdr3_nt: TGTGCCAGCAGAACCTCCCGGGACAGCTTCACAGATACGCAGTATTTT
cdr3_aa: CASRTSRDSFTDTQYF